This T cell receptor (beta chain) appears in the sequencing data of a study of T-cell memory formation after mild COVID-19. This clonotype turned up a few times. With 2 bases removed from V and 0 bases from J, the gap between germline ends came to 9 bases. The CDR3 length is 15 residues. TCRdb used MiXCR to reprocess the 5' RACE reads, holding one entry per CDR3 protein. The sample has 250,000 or so distinct CDR3 sequences, more than 15% seen once; the top ten hold more than 20%. The sequencing sample was made of PBMCs or a T cell subset sorted from them (not recorded which). The receptor comes from a man aged 18 to 29 who had mild COVID-19 (a few samples of this study predate the infection). Cell type and time point are not known. V gene TRBV12-3 or TRBV12-4 combines with J gene TRBJ2-3; D is uncertain. CDR3 nucleotide sequence: TGTGCCAGCAGTTTACGGGCAGTTAGCACAGATACGCAGTATTTT. Translating gives CASSLRAVSTDTQYF.